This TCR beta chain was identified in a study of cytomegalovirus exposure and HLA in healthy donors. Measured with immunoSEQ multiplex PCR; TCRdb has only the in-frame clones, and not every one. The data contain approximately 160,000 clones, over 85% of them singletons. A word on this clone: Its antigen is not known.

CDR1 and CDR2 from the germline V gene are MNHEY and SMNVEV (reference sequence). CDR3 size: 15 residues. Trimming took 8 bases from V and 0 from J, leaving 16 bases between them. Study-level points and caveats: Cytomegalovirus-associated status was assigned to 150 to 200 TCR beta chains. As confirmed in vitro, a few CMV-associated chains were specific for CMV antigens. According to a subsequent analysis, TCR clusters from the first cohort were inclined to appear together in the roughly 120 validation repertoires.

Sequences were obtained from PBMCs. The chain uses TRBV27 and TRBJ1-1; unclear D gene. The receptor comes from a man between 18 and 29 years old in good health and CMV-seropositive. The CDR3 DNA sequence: TGTGCCAGCCAAACTTATGGGCCGTTGAACACTGAAGCTTTCTTT. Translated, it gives CASQTYGPLNTEAFF.